These T cell receptor beta chains were read from a single sample in a study of shared clonotypes between healthy human individuals. Using immunoSEQ multiplex PCR, the repertoire was profiled, and TCRdb retains in-frame clones only, with some absent. The table has some 2.4 million clones, over 85% seen once. Sequenced input: naive CD4+ T cells from PBMCs. The source is a man aged 18 to 35 in good health. Some clones in this sample may be carry-over from other donors' samples. CDR3s include the opening cysteine and the closing phenylalanine or tryptophan. A D gene is named only where the DNA matches it firmly. Some rows have no size entry. The others give once, few or many, or a class for an expanded clone.

cdr3_length	clone_size	d_call	j_call	v_call	cdr3_aa	cdr3_nt
14	-	-	TRBJ2-3	TRBV4-1	CASSYEALTDTQYF	TGCGCCAGCAGCTATGAGGCCCTCACAGATACGCAGTATTTT
15	-	TRBD1	TRBJ2-7	TRBV27	CASSAKWTGPHEQYF	TGTGCCAGCAGTGCAAAATGGACAGGGCCCCACGAGCAGTACTTC
13	-	-	TRBJ1-1	TRBV29-1	CSVNRGLNTEAFF	TGCAGCGTTAATAGGGGGTTGAACACTGAAGCTTTCTTT
16	-	TRBD1	TRBJ2-5	TRBV4-1	CASSQPGQGPVWPQYF	TGCGCCAGCAGCCAGCCGGGACAGGGTCCAGTTTGGCCCCAGTACTTC
20	once	TRBD2	TRBJ2-5	TRBV15	CATSRSLGLAGMGAQETQYF	TGTGCCACCAGCAGATCCCTGGGACTAGCGGGAATGGGGGCCCAAGAGACCCAGTACTTC
16	-	TRBD2	TRBJ2-5	TRBV7-9	CASSLAGAGGLETQYF	TGTGCCAGCAGCTTAGCTGGTGCGGGAGGGCTCGAGACCCAGTACTTC
15	-	TRBD1	TRBJ1-1	TRBV6-5	CASSSDRGGNTEAFF	TGTGCCAGCAGTTCGGACAGGGGGGGGAACACTGAAGCTTTCTTT
15	few	-	TRBJ1-1	TRBV6-5	CASSPSYGSNTEAFF	TGTGCCAGCAGCCCAAGTTATGGATCGAACACTGAAGCTTTCTTT
13	once	-	TRBJ1-1	TRBV4-3	CASSQERNTEAFF	TGCGCCAGCAGCCAAGAAAGGAACACTGAAGCTTTCTTT
15	once	-	TRBJ1-1	TRBV5-4	CASTPGGIMNTEAFF	TGTGCCAGCACGCCCGGTGGTATCATGAACACTGAAGCTTTCTTT
14	-	TRBD1	TRBJ2-7	TRBV6-1	CASRRTGGSYEQYF	TGTGCCAGCAGAAGGACAGGGGGCTCCTACGAGCAGTACTTC
17	-	TRBD1	TRBJ2-2	TRBV4-1	CASSHADRDRNTGELFF	TGCGCCAGCAGCCATGCGGACCGGGACAGGAACACCGGGGAGCTGTTTTTT
14	few	TRBD1	TRBJ1-5	TRBV28	CASSPTDRVKPQHF	TGTGCCAGCAGTCCAACGGACAGGGTGAAGCCCCAGCATTTT
14	-	-	TRBJ1-1	TRBV19	CASSLGATNTEAFF	TGTGCCAGTAGTTTAGGGGCCACGAACACTGAAGCTTTCTTT
14	-	TRBD2	TRBJ2-7	TRBV7-2	CASSLESLAGVWHF	TGTGCCAGCAGCTTAGAATCACTAGCGGGAGTTTGGCACTTC
14	once	TRBD1	TRBJ1-4	TRBV28	CASRPGGGNEKLFF	TGTGCCAGCCGCCCAGGGGGGGGAAATGAAAAACTGTTTTTT
16	-	TRBD1	TRBJ1-1	TRBV9	CASSVGTGPPNTEAFF	TGTGCCAGCAGCGTAGGGACAGGCCCGCCGAACACTGAAGCTTTCTTT
15	-	-	TRBJ2-7	TRBV5-1	CASSMGPSNDGEQYF	TGCGCCAGCAGCATGGGACCATCAAACGACGGCGAGCAGTACTTC
16	-	-	TRBJ2-5	TRBV19	CASSLSHGFGKETQYF	TGTGCCAGTAGTCTATCCCATGGGTTCGGAAAAGAGACCCAGTACTTC
15	once	TRBD1	TRBJ1-2	TRBV5-6	CASSATGTGPYGYTF	TGTGCCAGCAGCGCAACCGGGACAGGCCCGTATGGCTACACCTTC
14	-	-	TRBJ2-7	TRBV21-1	CASSSRDIPYEQYF	TGTGCCAGCAGCAGCCGGGACATCCCCTACGAGCAGTACTTC